Sequencing of this T cell receptor beta chain was carried out in a study of T cells in Graves' hyperthyroidism and ophthalmopathy. At least ten counts were recorded for this clonotype. The V gene end was trimmed by 0 bases and the J gene end by 2 bases; junction bases not matched to a gene: 10. The CDR3 has 16 amino acids. CDR1 DFQATT and CDR2 SNEGSKA come from the germline V gene (reference sequence). The study defined stable Graves' hyperthyroidism as no ophthalmopathy progression within 18 months. Exclusion of patients followed from uncontrolled infection, other autoimmune disease, pregnancy or lactation. Thyroid ultrasound and orbital computed tomography, with clinical symptoms and serum thyroxine and TRAb, informed diagnoses. Researchers took RNA transcripts and amplified the TCR beta CDR3 regions from them. A set of HTBI primers served as the primers for a first-round RT-PCR of the TCR CDR3. TCRdb fed the multiplex PCR reads into MiXCR, producing one record per CDR3 protein. Of more than 550,000 distinct CDR3 sequences in the sample, around a sixth are singletons; the top ten hold roughly 16%.

This clonotype was sampled from a man aged 45-60 years with Graves' hyperthyroidism. Sequencing input: blood. V usage is TRBV20-1 and J usage is TRBJ2-7, with TRBD2 matching over 7 bases. CDR3 protein: CSAREQLATRTYEQYF. CDR3 nucleotide sequence: TGCAGTGCTAGAGAGCAACTAGCGACCCGAACCTACGAGCAGTACTTC.